This T cell receptor beta chain was recorded in a study of sequential checkpoint blockade in melanoma. Treatment indicated: randomized to nivolumab then ipilimumab (arm A) or the reverse (arm B). This clone is medium-sized (0.01 to 0.1%) by share. This table comes from immunoSEQ multiplex PCR, and its TCRdb copy is limited to in-frame clones, with some not included. The sample records over 4,500 clones, 34% being singletons. The length of the CDR3 is 14 residues. The V segment lost 6 bases and the J segment 5 bases; nucleotides outside the gene matches: 7. CDR1 and CDR2 (germline): SGDLS, YYNGEE. The specimen was tumor tissue (inferred from file names), collected from a patient given nivolumab and ipilimumab in sequence. The clonotype comes from a human donor with melanoma. V gene TRBV9 combines with J gene TRBJ1-1; 10 bases line up with TRBD1. The DNA of the CDR3 is TGTGCCAGCAAAGTCGGGACAGGGGATACTGAAGCTTTCTTT. Translating it yields CASKVGTGDTEAFF.